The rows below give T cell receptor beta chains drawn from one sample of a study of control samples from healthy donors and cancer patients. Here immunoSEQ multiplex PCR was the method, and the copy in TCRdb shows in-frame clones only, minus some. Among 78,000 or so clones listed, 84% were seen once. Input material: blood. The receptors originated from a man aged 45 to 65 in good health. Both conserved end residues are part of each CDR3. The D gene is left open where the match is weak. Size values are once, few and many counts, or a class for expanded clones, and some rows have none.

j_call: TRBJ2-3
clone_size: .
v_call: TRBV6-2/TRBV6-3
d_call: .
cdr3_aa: CASSLHRGRFTDTQYF
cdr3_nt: TGTGCCAGCAGTCTCCACCGTGGCCGGTTCACAGATACGCAGTATTTT

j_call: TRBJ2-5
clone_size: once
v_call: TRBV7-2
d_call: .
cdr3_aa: CASSLAQGPQETQYF
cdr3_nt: TGTGCCAGCAGCTTAGCGCAGGGACCCCAAGAGACCCAGTACTTC

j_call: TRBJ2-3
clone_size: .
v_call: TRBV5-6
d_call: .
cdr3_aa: CASSLVGGSRTDTQYF
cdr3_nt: TGTGCCAGCAGCTTGGTAGGAGGGAGCCGCACAGATACGCAGTATTTT

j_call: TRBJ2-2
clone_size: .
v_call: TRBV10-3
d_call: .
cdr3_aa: CAISDSGVNTGELFF
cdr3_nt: TGTGCCATCAGCGATTCTGGAGTGAACACCGGGGAGCTGTTTTTT

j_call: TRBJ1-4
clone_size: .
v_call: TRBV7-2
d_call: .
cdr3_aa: CASSSIWNRDGDNEKLFF
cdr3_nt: TGTGCCAGCAGCTCAATTTGGAACCGGGACGGCGATAATGAAAAACTGTTTTTT

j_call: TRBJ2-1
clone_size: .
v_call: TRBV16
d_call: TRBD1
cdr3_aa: CASSQSRTGENEQFF
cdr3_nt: TGTGCCAGCAGCCAATCCCGGACAGGGGAAAATGAGCAGTTCTTC

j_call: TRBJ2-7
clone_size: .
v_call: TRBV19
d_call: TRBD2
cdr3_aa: CASSTVTSGSEQYF
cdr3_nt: TGTGCCAGTAGTACCGTCACTAGCGGGAGCGAGCAGTACTTC

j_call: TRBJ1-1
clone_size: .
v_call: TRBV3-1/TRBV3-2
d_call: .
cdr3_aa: CASSVQGTNTEAFF
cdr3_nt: TGTGCCAGCAGCGTACAGGGAACGAACACTGAAGCTTTCTTT

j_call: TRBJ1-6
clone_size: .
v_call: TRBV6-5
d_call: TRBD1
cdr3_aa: CASSSRQGFYNSPLHF
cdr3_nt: TGTGCCAGCAGTTCCCGACAGGGGTTCTATAATTCACCCCTCCACTTT

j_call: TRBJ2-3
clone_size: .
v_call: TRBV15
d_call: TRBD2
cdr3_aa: CATSRAGGTDTQYF
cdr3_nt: TGTGCCACCAGCAGAGCGGGAGGTACAGATACGCAGTATTTT

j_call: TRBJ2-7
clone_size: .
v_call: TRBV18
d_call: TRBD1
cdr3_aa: CASSPQMGQGVGEQYF
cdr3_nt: TGTGCCAGCTCACCACAAATGGGACAGGGGGTTGGGGAGCAGTACTTC

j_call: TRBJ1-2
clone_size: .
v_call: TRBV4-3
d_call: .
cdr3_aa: CASSQKRLGGYTF
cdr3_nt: TGCGCCAGCAGCCAAAAAAGGTTAGGTGGCTACACCTTC

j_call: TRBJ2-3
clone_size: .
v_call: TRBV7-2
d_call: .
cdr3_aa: CASSLAQGTQDTQYF
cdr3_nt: TGTGCCAGCAGCTTAGCGCAAGGGACTCAAGATACGCAGTATTTT

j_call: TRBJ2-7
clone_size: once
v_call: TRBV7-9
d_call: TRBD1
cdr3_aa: CASSAGQGPYEQYF
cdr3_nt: TGTGCCAGCAGCGCAGGACAGGGACCCTACGAGCAGTACTTC

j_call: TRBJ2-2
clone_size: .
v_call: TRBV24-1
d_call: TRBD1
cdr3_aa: CATRGTGEGGELFF
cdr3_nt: TGTGCCACCAGGGGGACAGGGGAAGGCGGGGAGCTGTTTTTT

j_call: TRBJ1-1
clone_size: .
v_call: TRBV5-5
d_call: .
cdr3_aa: CASSLFSEAFF
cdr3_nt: TGTGCCAGCAGCTTGTTCTCTGAAGCTTTCTTT

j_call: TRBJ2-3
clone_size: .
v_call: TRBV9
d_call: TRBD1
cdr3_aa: CASSPDRVYTDTQYF
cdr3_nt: TGTGCCAGCAGCCCGGACAGGGTATACACAGATACGCAGTATTTT

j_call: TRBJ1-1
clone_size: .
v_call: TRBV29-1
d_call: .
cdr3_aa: CSVVRGIQAFF
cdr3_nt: TGCAGCGTTGTCAGGGGCATTCAAGCTTTCTTT

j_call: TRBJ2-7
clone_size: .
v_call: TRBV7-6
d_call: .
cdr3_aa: CASSPHPGEQYF
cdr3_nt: TGTGCCAGCAGTCCCCACCCGGGAGAGCAGTACTTC

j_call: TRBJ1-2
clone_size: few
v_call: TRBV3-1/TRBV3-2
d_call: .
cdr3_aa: CASSQQGPGYGYTF
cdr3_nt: TGTGCCAGCAGCCAACAGGGACCAGGGTATGGCTACACCTTC

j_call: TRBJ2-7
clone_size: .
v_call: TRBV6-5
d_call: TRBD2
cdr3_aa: CASSTGTSGFYEQYF
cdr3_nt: TGTGCCAGCAGCACGGGGACTAGCGGGTTCTACGAGCAGTACTTC

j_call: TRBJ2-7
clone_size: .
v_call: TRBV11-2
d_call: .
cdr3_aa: CASSLVAGYPHEQYF
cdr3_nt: TGTGCCAGCAGCTTAGTGGCAGGGTATCCTCACGAGCAGTACTTC

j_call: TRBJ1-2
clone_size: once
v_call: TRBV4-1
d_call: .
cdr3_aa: CASSQEPQGWGGYTF
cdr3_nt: TGCGCCAGCAGCCAAGAACCTCAGGGGTGGGGTGGCTACACCTTC

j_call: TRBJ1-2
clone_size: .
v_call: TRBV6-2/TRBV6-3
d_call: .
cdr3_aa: CASSYSGTDFYGYTF
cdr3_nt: TGTGCCAGCAGTTACTCGGGGACGGACTTCTATGGCTACACCTTC

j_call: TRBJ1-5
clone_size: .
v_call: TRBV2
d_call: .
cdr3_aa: CASRGTVNSNQPQHF
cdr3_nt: TGTGCCAGCAGAGGGACGGTAAATAGCAATCAGCCCCAGCATTTT

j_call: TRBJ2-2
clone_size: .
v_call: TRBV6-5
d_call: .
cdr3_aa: CATTPPGATGELFF
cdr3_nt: TGTGCCACCACCCCCCCGGGAGCGACCGGGGAGCTGTTTTTT

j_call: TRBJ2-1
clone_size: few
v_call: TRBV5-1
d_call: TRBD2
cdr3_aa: CASSLAIQLAGDNEQFF
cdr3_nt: TGCGCCAGCAGCTTGGCCATACAACTAGCGGGGGACAATGAGCAGTTCTTC

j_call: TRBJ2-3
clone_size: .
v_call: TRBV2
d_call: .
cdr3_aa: CASSAILYNTQYF
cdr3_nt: TGTGCCAGCAGTGCCATACTATACAATACGCAGTATTTT

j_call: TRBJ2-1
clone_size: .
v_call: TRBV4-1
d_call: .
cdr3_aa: CASSLNPMRGPTYNEQFF
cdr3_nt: TGCGCCAGCAGCCTAAATCCGATGCGGGGGCCGACTTACAATGAGCAGTTCTTC

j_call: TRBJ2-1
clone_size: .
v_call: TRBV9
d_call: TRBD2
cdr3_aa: CASNQEGGSYNEQFF
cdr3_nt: TGTGCCAGCAACCAGGAGGGAGGGTCCTACAATGAGCAGTTCTTC

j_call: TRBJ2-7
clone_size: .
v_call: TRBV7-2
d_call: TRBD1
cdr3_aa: CASSFSGQDYEQYF
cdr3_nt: TGTGCCAGCAGCTTCTCGGGACAGGACTACGAGCAGTACTTC

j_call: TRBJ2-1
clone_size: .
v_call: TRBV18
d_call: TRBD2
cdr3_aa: CASSPPTSGSYNEQFF
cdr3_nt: TGTGCCAGCTCACCACCGACTAGCGGGAGTTACAATGAGCAGTTCTTC

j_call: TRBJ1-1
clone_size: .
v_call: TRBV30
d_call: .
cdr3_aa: CAWSVRVGTEAFF
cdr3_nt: TGTGCCTGGAGTGTCCGTGTCGGAACTGAAGCTTTCTTT

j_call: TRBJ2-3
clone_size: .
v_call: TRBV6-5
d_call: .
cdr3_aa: CASIQPGGDTQYF
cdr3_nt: TGTGCCAGCATTCAGCCCGGGGGCGATACGCAGTATTTT

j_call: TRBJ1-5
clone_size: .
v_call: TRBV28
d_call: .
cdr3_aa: CASSLSSNQPQHF
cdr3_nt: TGTGCCAGCAGTTTGAGTAGCAATCAGCCCCAGCATTTT

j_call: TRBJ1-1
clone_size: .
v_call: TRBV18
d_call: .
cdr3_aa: CASSPLVGTPHEAFF
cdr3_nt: TGTGCCAGCTCGCCGCTTGTTGGGACCCCTCATGAAGCTTTCTTT

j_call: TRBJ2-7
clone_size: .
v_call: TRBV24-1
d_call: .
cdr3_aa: CATRQRTSYEQYF
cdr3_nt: TGTGCCACCAGGCAGCGGACATCCTACGAGCAGTACTTC

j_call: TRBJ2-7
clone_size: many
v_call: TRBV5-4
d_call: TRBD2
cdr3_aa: CASSSSGRSSYEQYF
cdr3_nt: TGTGCCAGCAGCAGTAGCGGGAGGAGCTCCTACGAGCAGTACTTC

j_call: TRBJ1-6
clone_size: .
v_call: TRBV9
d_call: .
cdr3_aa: CASSPSGGNSPLHF
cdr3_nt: TGTGCCAGCAGCCCCAGCGGGGGGAATTCACCCCTCCACTTT